One and the same sample provided the 26 T cell receptor beta chains below, sequenced in a study of T cell responses to AZD1222 COVID-19 vaccine. Here immunoSEQ multiplex PCR was the method, and the copy in TCRdb shows in-frame clones only, minus some. The sample has 150,000 to 200,000 clones; just over 85% are singletons. Source: peripheral blood, taken on day 0 of AZD1222 vaccination. These receptors were taken from an adult in good health.

This chain connects TRBV11-2 to TRBJ1-6; 8 bases align to TRBD1. In germline, CDR1 is SGHAT, CDR2 FQNNGV. The CDR3 has 16 residues. After removal of 1 base from V and 9 bases from J, the junction contained 8 bases not matched to a gene. DNA for the CDR3: TGTGCCAGCAGCTTAGTAGGTGGACAGGGTGGTTCACCCCTCCACTTT. The encoded protein is CASSLVGGQGGSPLHF.

The V and J genes are TRBV5-1 and TRBJ1-1; the match to TRBD1 covers 8 bases. The CDR3 has 14 residues. With 2 bases clipped from V and 3 bases from J, the junction kept 3 bases outside the gene matches. Germline CDR1 reads SGHRS; CDR2 reads YFSETQ. DNA of the CDR3: TGCGCCAGCAGCTTCGGGACAGGATACACTGAAGCTTTCTTT. Protein: CASSFGTGYTEAFF. Full variable domain (missing parts from reference TRBV5-1 and TRBJ1-1): KAGVTQTPRYLIKTRGQQVTLSCSPISGHRSVSWYQQTPGQGLQFLFEYFSETQRNKGNFPGRFSGRQFSNSRSEMNVSTLELGDSALYLCASSFGTGYTEAFFGQGTRLTVV.

The rearrangement uses TRBV3-1 (or the pseudogene TRBV3-2) and TRBJ1-2; 9 bases match TRBD1. V lost 4 bases and J lost 2; bases outside the gene matches: 5. Germline CDR1 and CDR2: LGHDT and YNNKEL (reference sequence). The CDR3 is made up of 15 amino acids. CDR3 sequence reads: CASSPGTGLNYGYTF. CDR3 in DNA: TGTGCCAGCAGCCCCGGGACAGGGCTAAACTATGGCTACACCTTC.

V and J are TRBV3-1 (or the pseudogene TRBV3-2) and TRBJ2-7; D is uncertain. The CDR3 has 14 residues. Germline CDR1 reads LGHDT; CDR2 reads YNNKEL (reference sequence). V shed 4 bases and J shed 0 bases, with 10 bases lying between them. In DNA, the CDR3 is TGTGCCAGCAGCCCCCACCCGAGCTCCTACGAGCAGTACTTC. Translation gives CASSPHPSSYEQYF.

In its sample, this clone was seen once. The rearrangement joins TRBV5-4 to TRBJ1-3; TRBD1 matches 10 bases. V was pared by 3 bases and J by 0 bases, with 3 bases of the junction left unmatched. Germline V lookup: CDR1 SGHNT, CDR2 YYREEE (reference sequence). The CDR3 totals 16 residues. The CDR3 spells CASSSRTGGSGNTIYF. CDR3 coding DNA: TGTGCCAGCAGCTCTAGGACAGGGGGCTCTGGAAACACCATATATTTT.

CDR3 in amino acids: CARRGLAGATGELFF. CDR3 coding DNA: TGTGCACGTAGGGGGCTAGCGGGGGCCACCGGGGAGCTGTTTTTT. The V gene is TRBV30, the J gene TRBJ2-2, with 10 bases that match TRBD2. Germline CDR1 reads GTSNPN; CDR2 reads SVGIG (reference sequence). The CDR3 is 15 amino acids.

V usage is TRBV5-8 and J usage is TRBJ2-1; possibly TRBD1 for D (6 bases). CDR1 SGHTS and CDR2 YDEGEE come from the germline V gene. The CDR3 is 13 amino acids. Trimming took 8 bases from V and 4 from J, leaving 13 bases between them. CDR3 sequence: CARPRDKYNEQFF. The CDR3 region has the DNA TGTGCCAGGCCTCGGGACAAGTACAATGAGCAGTTCTTC.

CDR3 region: CASSHPYTNTEAFF. CDR3 bases: TGCGCCAGCAGCCATCCTTACACGAACACTGAAGCTTTCTTT. The chain has TRBV4-1 and TRBJ1-1; D is unresolved. V was shortened by 3 bases and J by 1 base, with 9 bases between the two germline ends. This CDR3 comprises 14 residues. Germline V gene lookup returns CDR1 MGHRA and CDR2 YSYEKL.

The V and J genes are TRBV5-1 and TRBJ1-1, with 8 bases matching TRBD1. The trim removed 6 bases at V and 0 bases at J, leaving 10 bases unmatched. The CDR3 contains 16 residues. Germline CDR1 and CDR2: SGHRS and YFSETQ. DNA for the CDR3: TGCGCCAGCACTCCCGGACAGGGAGGAATGAACACTGAAGCTTTCTTT. It encodes CASTPGQGGMNTEAFF.

The chain employs TRBV5-4 and TRBJ2-5, with D possibly being TRBD1 or TRBD2 (6 bases each). V lost 0 bases and J 4 bases, leaving 13 bases between the germline ends. The CDR3 has 15 amino acids. Per germline, CDR1 SGHNT and CDR2 YYREEE (reference sequence). CDR3 residues: CASSLVRGGGETQYF. For the CDR3, the DNA is TGTGCCAGCAGCTTGGTACGAGGGGGAGGAGAGACCCAGTACTTC. Using reference TRBV5-4 and TRBJ2-5 for the parts outside the CDR3, the full variable domain is ETGVTQSPTHLIKTRGQQVTLRCSSQSGHNTVSWYQQALGQGPQFIFQYYREEENGRGNFPPRFSGLQFPNYSSELNVNALELDDSALYLCASSLVRGGGETQYFGPGTRLLVL.

The chain carries TRBV11-2 and TRBJ2-5; 7 positions match TRBD2. CDR3 length: 16 amino acids. V dropped 3 bases and J dropped 3; count of bases not matched to a gene: 10. The germline V gene encodes CDR1 SGHAT and CDR2 FQNNGV. CDR3 DNA sequence: TGTGCCAGCAGCTTGCACCGAGGGACTAAAAAAGAGACCCAGTACTTC. Encoded protein: CASSLHRGTKKETQYF.

This sequence joins TRBV28 and TRBJ1-2, with 9 bases aligning to TRBD1. There are 16 residues in the CDR3. Germline V gene data show CDR1 as MDHEN and CDR2 as SYDVKM. The J segment lost 2 bases and the V segment lost 5 bases, leaving 9 bases of the junction unmatched. The CDR3 DNA is TGTGCCAGCAGTGGCCACAGGGGGCGTTCCAACTATGGCTACACCTTC. Its translation: CASSGHRGRSNYGYTF.

The rearrangement links TRBV7-9 to TRBJ2-3; D may match TRBD1 or TRBD2 (5 bases each). Germline values: CDR1 SEHNR, CDR2 FQNEAQ (reference sequence). V lost 1 base and J 14 bases, leaving 16 bases between the germline ends. This CDR3 has 13 amino acids. The CDR3 loop reads CASSLGGTPMWYF. CDR3 coding DNA: TGTGCCAGCAGCTTAGGGGGGACGCCCATGTGGTATTTT.

V is TRBV12-5 and J is TRBJ2-1; no firm D call. Looked up from germline, CDR1 is LGHNT and CDR2 is FRNRAP. This CDR3 is 13 amino acids long. Between the trimmed V and J ends, which lost 4 bases and 7 bases, there was a span of 11 bases. The CDR3 region has the DNA TGTGCTAGTGGTTCCCTGACCGGGAATGAGCAGTTCTTC. It codes for CASGSLTGNEQFF.

This clone occurred a few times. This chain uses TRBV30 with TRBJ2-4; D is possibly TRBD1 (6 bases). The germline gives CDR1 GTSNPN, CDR2 SVGIG (reference sequence). V was pared by 0 bases and J by 1 base, with 10 bases between. The CDR3 covers 15 residues. The CDR3 region is CAWSVGRGAKNIQYF. The DNA of the CDR3 is TGTGCCTGGAGTGTTGGTAGGGGGGCCAAAAACATTCAGTACTTC.

This sequence joins TRBV14 and TRBJ1-6; perhaps TRBD1 as D (6 bases). The CDR3 has 16 amino acids. The germline CDR1 and CDR2 sequences are SGHDN and FVKESK. V was clipped by 2 bases and J by 4 bases, with 12 bases between them. CDR3 in amino acids: CASSQQGLGYNSPLHF. In DNA form, the CDR3 reads TGTGCCAGCAGCCAACAGGGGCTGGGGTATAATTCACCCCTCCACTTT.

This clone was picked up a small number of times. This CDR3 is CASSLDGDYPYEQFF. In nucleotides, the CDR3 is TGCGCCAGCAGCTTGGATGGGGACTATCCCTATGAGCAGTTCTTC. This sequence joins TRBV5-1 and TRBJ2-1; 7 bases are shared with TRBD2. The CDR3 has 15 residues. With 0 bases clipped from V and 8 bases from J, the junction kept 8 bases outside the gene matches. Germline values: CDR1 SGHRS, CDR2 YFSETQ.

This clone was detected a few times. The genes are TRBV5-4 and TRBJ1-5, with D uncertain. The CDR3 is 13 amino acids. Deletions cut 0 bases from V and 0 bases from J, with 1 base between. Germline values: CDR1 SGHNT, CDR2 YYREEE (reference sequence). CDR3 in amino acids: CASSLGSNQPQHF. CDR3 sequence (DNA): TGTGCCAGCAGCTTGGGTAGCAATCAGCCCCAGCATTTT.

CDR3 loop: CASSRIPGLNTEAFF. The CDR3 region has the DNA TGTGCCAGTAGTCGGATCCCAGGGTTGAACACTGAAGCTTTCTTT. V is TRBV19 and J is TRBJ1-1; D possibly corresponds to TRBD1 (5 bases). V lost 5 bases and J lost 0, with 13 bases in between. The CDR3 totals 15 residues. Germline V gene lookup returns CDR1 LNHDA and CDR2 SQIVND (reference sequence).

The V and J genes are TRBV5-1 and TRBJ2-7; perhaps TRBD1 as D (6 bases). The V end was cut by 0 bases, the J end by 2 bases, with 12 bases between. Germline V gives CDR1 SGHRS, CDR2 YFSETQ. CDR3 length equals 15 residues. The CDR3 coding sequence is TGCGCCAGCAGCTTGGCCGGGACATCCCCCTACGAGCAGTACTTC. Its protein is CASSLAGTSPYEQYF.

CDR3 nucleotide sequence: TGCGCCAGCAGAGGAGAGGCTGTGGGGGCGCCCCAGCATTTT. Its protein product is CASRGEAVGAPQHF. This chain uses TRBV5-1 with TRBJ1-5, with D maybe TRBD1 (6 bases). V was trimmed by 5 bases and J by 9 bases, leaving 18 bases between them. Looked up from germline, CDR1 is SGHRS and CDR2 is YFSETQ. The CDR3 consists of 14 residues.

The V gene is TRBV5-1, the J gene TRBJ2-3; 9 positions agree with TRBD2. Germline CDR1 is SGHRS and CDR2 is YFSETQ. With 1 base clipped from V and 3 bases from J, the junction kept 6 bases outside the gene matches. The CDR3 is 16 amino acids. CDR3 loop: CASSLSASGRTDTQYF. In DNA, the CDR3 is TGCGCCAGCAGCTTGAGCGCGAGCGGGAGGACAGATACGCAGTATTTT.

The rearrangement uses TRBV6-5 and TRBJ1-5; a possible D gene is TRBD1 (6 bases). In germline, CDR1 is MNHEY, CDR2 SVGAGI. This CDR3 spans 12 amino acids. The V and J ends lost 8 bases and 7 bases respectively, with 12 bases between them. This chain's CDR3 is CASGGGWQPQHF. The CDR3 DNA reads as TGTGCCAGCGGGGGGGGCTGGCAGCCCCAGCATTTT.

V usage is TRBV5-4 and J usage is TRBJ2-7; D remains unclear. Trimming removed 0 bases at V and 6 bases at J, with 7 bases between. There are 12 residues in the CDR3. Germline V CDR1 and CDR2: SGHNT, YYREEE (reference sequence). CDR3 region: CASSLGPAEQYF. CDR3 DNA: TGTGCCAGCAGCTTGGGGCCAGCCGAGCAGTACTTC.

The chain carries TRBV28 and TRBJ1-5, with D possibly TRBD1 on 6 matching bases. V lost 6 bases and J lost 0, with 12 bases in between. CDR1 and CDR2 (germline): MDHEN, SYDVKM. The CDR3 contains 15 residues. CDR3 DNA: TGTGCCAGCAGGAAGACAGGTAATAGCAATCAGCCCCAGCATTTT. It translates to CASRKTGNSNQPQHF.

J is TRBJ1-5 and V is TRBV28; tentatively, D is TRBD1 (5 bases). Per the germline V gene, CDR1 is MDHEN and CDR2 is SYDVKM. Trimming removed 7 bases at V and 5 bases at J, with 12 bases between. This CDR3 has 13 residues. The CDR3 DNA is TGTGCCAGCAAGCCTCCGGGGCATCAGCCCCAGCATTTT. Its protein is CASKPPGHQPQHF.